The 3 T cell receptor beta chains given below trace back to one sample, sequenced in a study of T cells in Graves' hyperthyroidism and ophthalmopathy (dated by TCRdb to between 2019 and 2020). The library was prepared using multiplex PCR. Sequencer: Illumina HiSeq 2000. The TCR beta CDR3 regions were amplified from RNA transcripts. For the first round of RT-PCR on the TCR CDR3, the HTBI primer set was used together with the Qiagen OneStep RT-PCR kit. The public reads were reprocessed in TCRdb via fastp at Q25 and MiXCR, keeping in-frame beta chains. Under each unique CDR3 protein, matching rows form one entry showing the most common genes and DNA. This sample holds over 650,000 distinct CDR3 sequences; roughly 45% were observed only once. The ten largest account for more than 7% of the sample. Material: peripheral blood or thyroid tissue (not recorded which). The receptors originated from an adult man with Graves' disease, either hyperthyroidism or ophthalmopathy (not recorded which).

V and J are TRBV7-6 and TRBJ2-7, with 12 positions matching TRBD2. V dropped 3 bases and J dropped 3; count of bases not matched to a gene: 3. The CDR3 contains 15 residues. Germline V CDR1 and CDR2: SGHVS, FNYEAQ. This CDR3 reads CASSFRLAGVYEQYF. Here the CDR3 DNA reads TGTGCCAGCAGCTTTCGACTAGCGGGGGTCTACGAGCAGTACTTC.

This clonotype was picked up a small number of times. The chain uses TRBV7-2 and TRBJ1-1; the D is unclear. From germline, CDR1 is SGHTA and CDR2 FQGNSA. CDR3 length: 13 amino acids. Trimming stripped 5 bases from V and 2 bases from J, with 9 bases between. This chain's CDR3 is CASSDHLNTEAFF. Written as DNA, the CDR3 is TGTGCCAGCAGCGACCATTTAAACACTGAAGCTTTCTTT.

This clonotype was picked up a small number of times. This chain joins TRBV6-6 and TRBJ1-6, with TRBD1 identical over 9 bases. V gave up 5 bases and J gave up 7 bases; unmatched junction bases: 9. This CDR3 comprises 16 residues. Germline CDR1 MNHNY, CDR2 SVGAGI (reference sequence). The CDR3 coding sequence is TGTGCCAGCAGTGAATCTGCCGGACAGGGGAATTCACCCCTCCACTTT. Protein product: CASSESAGQGNSPLHF.